This T cell receptor beta chain is from a study of T cells in tuberculosis. Across the study: A South African cohort included IGRA-negative adolescents, latently infected IGRA-positive adolescents and adults with active tuberculosis.

This table comes from immunoSEQ multiplex PCR, and its TCRdb copy is limited to in-frame clones, with some not included. Of tens of thousands of clones in the sample, nearly 97% were seen once. Germline V CDR1 and CDR2: LNHNV, YYDKDF (reference sequence). This CDR3 is 16 amino acids long. Trimming removed 4 bases from V and 0 bases from J; junction bases left unmatched: 4. The chain combines TRBV15 with TRBJ2-3; 10 nucleotides line up with TRBD2. This TCR came from a donor aged 10 to 29 with latent tuberculosis or without tuberculosis infection. The material sequenced was PBMCs. The CDR3 protein is CATSISGGSSTDTQYF. CDR3 coding DNA: TGTGCCACCAGCATTAGCGGGGGGAGTAGCACAGATACGCAGTATTTT. The complete variable domain, with remaining parts taken from reference TRBV15 and TRBJ2-3, reads DAMVIQNPRYQVTQFGKPVTLSCSQTLNHNVMYWYQQKSSQAPKLLFHYYDKDFNNEADTPDNFQSRRPNTSFCFLDIRSPGLGDTAMYLCATSISGGSSTDTQYFGPGTRLTVL.